This section outlines one T cell receptor beta chain sequence together with its context. Its matching antigen is unknown. This specimen includes other DNA sequences encoding the same CDR3. The table came from immunoSEQ multiplex PCR; TCRdb's copy has only in-frame clones and leaves some out. The sample lists about 1,800,000 clones, over 85% occurring once. This entry is derived from a study of shared clonotypes between healthy human individuals. Study-level points and caveats: Sampling used blood alone; tissue repertoires probably differ.

CD45RO negativity and positive selection for CCR7 defined naive CD8 cells, a population that excluded terminally differentiated effector memory CD45RA+ cells. Caucasian adults residing in Nashville, Tennessee made up all the donors. This CDR3 is 12 amino acids long. Germline assignment: CDR1 SGHVS and CDR2 FNYEAQ. Deletions cut 1 base from V and 5 bases from J, with 6 bases between. This clonotype was obtained from a man aged 18-30 years in good health. Sequenced sample: naive CD8+ T cells sorted from blood. The chain has TRBV7-6 and TRBJ2-7, with D hard to call. The CDR3 DNA sequence: TGTGCCAGCAGCTTAGGCCCCCACGAGCAGTACTTC. This sequence encodes CASSLGPHEQYF.